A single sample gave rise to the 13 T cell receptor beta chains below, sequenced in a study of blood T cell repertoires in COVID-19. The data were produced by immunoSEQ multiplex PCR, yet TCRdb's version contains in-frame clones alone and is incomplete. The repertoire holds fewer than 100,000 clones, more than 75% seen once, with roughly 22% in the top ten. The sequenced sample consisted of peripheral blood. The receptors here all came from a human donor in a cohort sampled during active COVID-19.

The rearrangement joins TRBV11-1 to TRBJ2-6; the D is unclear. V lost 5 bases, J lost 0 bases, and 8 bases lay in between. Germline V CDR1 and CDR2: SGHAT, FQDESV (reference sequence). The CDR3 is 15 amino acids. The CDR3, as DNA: TGTGCCAGCAGCCACGTAGACTCTGGGGCCAACGTCCTGACTTTC. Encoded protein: CASSHVDSGANVLTF.

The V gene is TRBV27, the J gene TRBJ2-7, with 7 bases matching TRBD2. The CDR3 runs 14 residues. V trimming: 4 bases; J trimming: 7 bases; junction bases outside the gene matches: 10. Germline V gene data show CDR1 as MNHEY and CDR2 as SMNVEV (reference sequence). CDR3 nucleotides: TGTGCCAGCAGTTCCCAGGGACTATTAGGGGAGCAGTACTTC. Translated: CASSSQGLLGEQYF.

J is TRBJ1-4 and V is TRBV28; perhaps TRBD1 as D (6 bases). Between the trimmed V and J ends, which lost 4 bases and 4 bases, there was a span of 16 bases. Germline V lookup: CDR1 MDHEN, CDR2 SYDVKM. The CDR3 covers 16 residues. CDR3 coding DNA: TGTGCCAGCAGTTCCTCAGGGGCAGGGGATAATGAAAAACTGTTTTTT. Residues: CASSSSGAGDNEKLFF.

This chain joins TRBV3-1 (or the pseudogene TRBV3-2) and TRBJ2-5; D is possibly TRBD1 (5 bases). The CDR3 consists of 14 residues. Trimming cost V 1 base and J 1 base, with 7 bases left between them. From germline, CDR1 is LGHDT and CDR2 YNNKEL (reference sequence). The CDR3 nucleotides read TGTGCCAGCAGCCAAGGGGGCACCCAAGAGACCCAGTACTTC. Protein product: CASSQGGTQETQYF.

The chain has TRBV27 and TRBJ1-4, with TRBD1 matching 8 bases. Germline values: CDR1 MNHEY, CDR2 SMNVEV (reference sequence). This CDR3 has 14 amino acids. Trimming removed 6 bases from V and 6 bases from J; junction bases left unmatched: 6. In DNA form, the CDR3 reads TGTGCCAGCAGCGACAGGGGCGTATATGAAAAACTGTTTTTT. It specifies CASSDRGVYEKLFF. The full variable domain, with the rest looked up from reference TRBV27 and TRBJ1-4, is EAQVTQNPRYLITVTGKKLTVTCSQNMNHEYMSWYRQDPGLGLRQIYYSMNVEVTDKGDVPEGYKVSRKEKRNFPLILESPSPNQTSLYFCASSDRGVYEKLFFGSGTQLSVL.

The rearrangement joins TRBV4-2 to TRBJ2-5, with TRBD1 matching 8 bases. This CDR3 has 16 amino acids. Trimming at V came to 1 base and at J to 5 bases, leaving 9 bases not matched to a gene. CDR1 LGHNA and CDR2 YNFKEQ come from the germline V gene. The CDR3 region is CASSQVSAGGVETQYF. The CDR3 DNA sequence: TGTGCCAGCAGCCAAGTTTCGGCAGGGGGCGTGGAGACCCAGTACTTC.

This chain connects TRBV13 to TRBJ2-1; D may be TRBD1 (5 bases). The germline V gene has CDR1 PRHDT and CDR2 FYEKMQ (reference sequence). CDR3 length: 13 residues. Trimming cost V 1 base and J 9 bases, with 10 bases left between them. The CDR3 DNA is TGTGCCAGCAGCTTAGAGGGGTTCGGTGAGCAGTTCTTC. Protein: CASSLEGFGEQFF.

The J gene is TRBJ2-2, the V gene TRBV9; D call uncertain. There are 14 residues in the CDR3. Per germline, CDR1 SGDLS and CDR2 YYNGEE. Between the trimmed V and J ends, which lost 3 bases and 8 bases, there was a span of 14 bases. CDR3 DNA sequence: TGTGCCAGCAGCGGGCTCGCAGGCACGGGGGAGCTGTTTTTT. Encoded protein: CASSGLAGTGELFF.

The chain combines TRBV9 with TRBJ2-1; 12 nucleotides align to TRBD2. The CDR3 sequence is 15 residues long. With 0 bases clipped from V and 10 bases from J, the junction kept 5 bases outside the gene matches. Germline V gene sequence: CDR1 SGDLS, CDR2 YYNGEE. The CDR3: CASSVASGRDYEQFF. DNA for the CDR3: TGTGCCAGCAGCGTAGCTAGCGGGAGGGATTACGAGCAGTTCTTC.

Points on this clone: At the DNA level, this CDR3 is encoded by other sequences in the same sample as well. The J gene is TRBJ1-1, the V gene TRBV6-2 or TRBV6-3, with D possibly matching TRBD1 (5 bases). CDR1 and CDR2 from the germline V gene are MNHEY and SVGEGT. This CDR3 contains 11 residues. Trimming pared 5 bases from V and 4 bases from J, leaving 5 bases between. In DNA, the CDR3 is TGTGCCAGCAGTCAGGGCACTGAAGCTTTCTTT. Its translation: CASSQGTEAFF.

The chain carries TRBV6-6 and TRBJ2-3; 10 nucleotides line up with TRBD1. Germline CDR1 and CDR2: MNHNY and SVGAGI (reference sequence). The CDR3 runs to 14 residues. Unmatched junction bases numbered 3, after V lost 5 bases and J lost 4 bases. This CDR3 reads CASSGQGVPDTQYF. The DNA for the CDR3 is TGTGCCAGCAGTGGACAGGGGGTTCCAGATACGCAGTATTTT.

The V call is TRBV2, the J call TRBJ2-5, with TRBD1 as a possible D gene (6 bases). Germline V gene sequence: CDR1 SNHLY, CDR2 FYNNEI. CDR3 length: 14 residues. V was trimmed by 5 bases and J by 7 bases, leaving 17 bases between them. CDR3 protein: CASSKRAGDGTQYF. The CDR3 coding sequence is TGTGCCAGCAGTAAGAGGGCAGGGGATGGGACCCAGTACTTC.

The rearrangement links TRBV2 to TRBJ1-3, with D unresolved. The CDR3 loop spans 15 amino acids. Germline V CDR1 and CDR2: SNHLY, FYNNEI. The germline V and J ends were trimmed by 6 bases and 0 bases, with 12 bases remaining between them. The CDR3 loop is CASRLEYSSGNTIYF. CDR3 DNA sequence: TGTGCCAGCAGACTCGAATATAGCTCTGGAAACACCATATATTTT.